These 25 T cell receptor beta chains were sequenced from one sample in a study of neoadjuvant nivolumab and ipilimumab in lung cancer. The method was immunoSEQ multiplex PCR; TCRdb's version includes in-frame clones alone and lacks a portion of them. The sample has roughly 49,000 clones, about 89% seen once. The sample consisted of blood, taken before neoadjuvant nivolumab, alone or with ipilimumab. These TCRs come from an adult with non-small cell lung cancer. Some clones in this sample may be carry-over from other donors' samples.

The rearrangement links TRBV7-9 to TRBJ2-1, with D perhaps given as TRBD1 or TRBD2 (5 bases each). In germline, CDR1 is SEHNR, CDR2 FQNEAQ (reference sequence). V was clipped by 5 bases and J by 0 bases, with 20 bases between them. This CDR3 comprises 18 residues. The chain's CDR3 is CASSPRRGASSSYNEQFF. CDR3 DNA sequence: TGTGCCAGCAGCCCCAGGAGAGGGGCTAGTAGCTCCTACAATGAGCAGTTCTTC.

The V gene is TRBV19, the J gene TRBJ2-1; 7 bases map to TRBD1. Germline lookup yields CDR1 LNHDA and CDR2 SQIVND (reference sequence). V dropped 6 bases and J dropped 5; count of bases not matched to a gene: 7. The CDR3 has 14 amino acids. CDR3 DNA sequence: TGTGCCAGTAGGATGACAGGGACCGACAATGAGCAGTTCTTC. Translated, it gives CASRMTGTDNEQFF. Based on the CDR3 plus reference TRBV19 and TRBJ2-1, the full variable domain is DGGITQSPKYLFRKEGQNVTLSCEQNLNHDAMYWYRQDPGQGLRLIYYSQIVNDFQKGDIAEGYSVSREKKESFPLTVTSAQKNPTAFYLCASRMTGTDNEQFFGPGTRLTVL.

The CDR3 DNA is TGTGCCTGGAGTCGATTTGACAGGTCTAGCAATCAGCCCCAGCATTTT. Its protein is CAWSRFDRSSNQPQHF. The genes are TRBV30 and TRBJ1-5; D may be TRBD1 (6 bases). The V end lost 2 bases, the J end lost 0 bases, and 14 bases lay between the germline ends. The CDR3 is 16 residues long. CDR1 and CDR2 from the germline V gene are GTSNPN and SVGIG (reference sequence).

V and J are TRBV5-1 and TRBJ2-5, with 7 bases fitting TRBD2. The CDR3 runs to 14 residues. The germline CDR1 and CDR2 sequences are SGHRS and YFSETQ. With V trimmed by 4 bases and J by 4 bases, 7 bases remained unmatched. The CDR3 DNA reads TGCGCCAGCAGCAATCAGCGGGGCGGAGAGACCCAGTACTTC. This gives the protein CASSNQRGGETQYF.

The chain carries TRBV19 and TRBJ2-4, with D possibly matching TRBD2 (5 bases). The CDR3 consists of 16 residues. Between the trimmed V and J ends, which lost 3 bases and 0 bases, there was a span of 12 bases. Germline assignment: CDR1 LNHDA and CDR2 SQIVND (reference sequence). The CDR3 bases are TGTGCCAGTAGTATCGGTGCGGGCCTAGCCAAAAACATTCAGTACTTC. As protein: CASSIGAGLAKNIQYF.

This clone was recorded once. V gene TRBV7-2 combines with J gene TRBJ2-7; 7 bases fit TRBD1. Germline-derived CDR1 and CDR2 are SGHTA and FQGNSA. The CDR3 covers 14 residues. V shed 5 bases, J shed 1 base, and the junction held 5 bases outside the gene matches. Here the CDR3 reads CASSLRGKSYEQYF. The CDR3 DNA follows: TGTGCCAGCAGCCTCAGGGGGAAATCCTACGAGCAGTACTTC. Full variable domain (missing parts from reference TRBV7-2 and TRBJ2-7): GAGVSQSPSNKVTEKGKDVELRCDPISGHTALYWYRQSLGQGLEFLIYFQGNSAPDKSGLPSDRFSAERTGGSVSTLTIQRTQQEDSAVYLCASSLRGKSYEQYFGPGTRLTVT.

CDR3 bases: TGTGCCTGGAGTGTACGCGGGTCGGGGGCTCGTAACAATGAGCAGTTCTTC. Amino acids: CAWSVRGSGARNNEQFF. The chain recombines TRBV30 with TRBJ2-1, with D tentatively TRBD1 or TRBD2 (6 bases each). The ends were cut back, 0 bases at V and 5 bases at J, with 20 bases in the middle. This CDR3 has 17 residues. Looked up from germline, CDR1 is GTSNPN and CDR2 is SVGIG (reference sequence).

The chain recombines TRBV7-8 with TRBJ1-2, with unresolved D. V dropped 5 bases and J dropped 7 bases, with 11 bases sitting between them. CDR3 size: 12 residues. CDR1 is SGHVS and CDR2 is FQNEAQ in the germline V gene. The CDR3 nucleotides read TGTGCCAGCAGCCCCCATTCCAGTGGCTACACCTTC. Translating it yields CASSPHSSGYTF.

This clone appeared a single time. This sequence joins TRBV19 and TRBJ1-4, with 11 bases that match TRBD1. The CDR3 contains 16 residues. V shed 3 bases and J 3 bases; nucleotides not matched to a gene: 3. Germline-derived CDR1 and CDR2 are LNHDA and SQIVND (reference sequence). The CDR3 region has the DNA TGTGCCAGTAGTATCGGACAGGGGGCACCTAATGAAAAACTGTTTTTT. This codes for CASSIGQGAPNEKLFF.

The count of this clone is one. The V call is TRBV27, the J call TRBJ2-6, with 9 nucleotides matching TRBD1. V lost 6 bases to trimming and J lost 2 bases; unmatched junction nucleotides: 5. Germline V gives CDR1 MNHEY, CDR2 SMNVEV (reference sequence). The CDR3 has 16 residues. CDR3 nucleotide sequence: TGTGCCAGCAGGAAACAGGGGGCGGCTGGGGCCAACGTCCTGACTTTC. Residues: CASRKQGAAGANVLTF. The variable domain in full, completed from reference TRBV27 and TRBJ2-6, reads EAQVTQNPRYLITVTGKKLTVTCSQNMNHEYMSWYRQDPGLGLRQIYYSMNVEVTDKGDVPEGYKVSRKEKRNFPLILESPSPNQTSLYFCASRKQGAAGANVLTFGAGSRLTVL.

V is TRBV5-1 and J is TRBJ1-1; D possibly corresponds to TRBD1 (6 bases). Germline-derived CDR1 and CDR2 are SGHRS and YFSETQ. V lost 2 bases and J 3 bases, leaving 8 bases between the germline ends. This CDR3 comprises 13 residues. CDR3 amino acids: CASSFGTYTEAFF. DNA of the CDR3: TGCGCCAGCAGCTTTGGGACATACACTGAAGCTTTCTTT.

The chain is built from TRBV5-1 and TRBJ1-1, with 7 bases fitting TRBD1. Germline CDR1 reads SGHRS; CDR2 reads YFSETQ. This CDR3 is 15 amino acids long. V gave up 5 bases and J gave up 0 bases; unmatched junction bases: 7. In DNA form, the CDR3 reads TGCGCCAGCAGTTTCTCGGACAGGTTGAACACTGAAGCTTTCTTT. Its protein product is CASSFSDRLNTEAFF.

The chain joins TRBV7-8 to TRBJ2-1; D is unclear. The CDR3 extends over 12 amino acids. With 1 base removed from V and 12 bases from J, the gap between germline ends came to 10 bases. Germline assignment: CDR1 SGHVS and CDR2 FQNEAQ. The CDR3 DNA is TGTGCCAGCAGCTTAGACTCCCCCGGGCAGTTCTTC. It specifies CASSLDSPGQFF.

The chain recombines TRBV18 with TRBJ1-2; D is perhaps TRBD1 (6 bases). Germline V gene data show CDR1 as KGHSH and CDR2 as LQKENI. V was trimmed by 10 bases and J by 6 bases, leaving 18 bases between them. This CDR3 is 13 amino acids long. The CDR3 DNA reads TGTGCCACCCAAATGGCGGGGGCAAATGGCTACACCTTC. As protein: CATQMAGANGYTF.

The chain links TRBV13 to TRBJ1-2; D is uncertain. Trimming stripped 4 bases from V and 3 bases from J, with 18 bases between. CDR3 length: 16 residues. Germline V lookup: CDR1 PRHDT, CDR2 FYEKMQ (reference sequence). CDR3 region: CASSSGRTEGHYGYTF. CDR3 sequence (DNA): TGTGCCAGCAGCTCCGGTCGAACAGAGGGTCACTATGGCTACACCTTC. Supplemented by reference TRBV13 and TRBJ1-2, the full variable domain reads AAGVIQSPRHLIKEKRETATLKCYPIPRHDTVYWYQQGPGQDPQFLISFYEKMQSDKGSIPDRFSAQQFSDYHSELNMSSLELGDSALYFCASSSGRTEGHYGYTFGSGTRLTVV.

The chain joins TRBV29-1 to TRBJ2-1, with TRBD1 matching 11 bases. With V trimmed by 7 bases and J by 10 bases, 6 bases remained unmatched. CDR1 and CDR2 (germline): SQVTM, ANQGSEA. This CDR3 region has 12 residues. CDR3 bases: TGCAGCGCAGGACAGGGGGCAGGGGAGCAGTTCTTC. Translated: CSAGQGAGEQFF.

The chain uses TRBV4-3 and TRBJ2-7; D may be TRBD1 (5 bases). The germline V gene encodes CDR1 LGHNA and CDR2 YSLEER. V was cut by 0 bases and J by 4 bases, with 19 bases left in between. The CDR3 has 17 residues. CDR3 coding DNA: TGCGCCAGCAGCCAAGAACTTTCAGGACATTTGGCTTACGAGCAGTACTTC. Amino acid sequence: CASSQELSGHLAYEQYF.

This clone has a single count. The CDR3 nucleotides are TGCGCCAGCAGCTTGGCGGACAATTACAATGAGCAGTTCTTC. This encodes CASSLADNYNEQFF. The J gene is TRBJ2-1, the V gene TRBV5-1; D possibly corresponds to TRBD1 (5 bases). Germline loops: CDR1 SGHRS, CDR2 YFSETQ. The germline V and J ends were trimmed by 0 bases and 4 bases, with 8 bases remaining between them. This CDR3 spans 14 amino acids.

This clone came up once. The V and J genes are TRBV4-1 and TRBJ1-5; possibly TRBD1 for D (5 bases). This CDR3 has 15 residues. V dropped 5 bases and J dropped 6 bases, with 17 bases sitting between them. The germline gives CDR1 MGHRA, CDR2 YSYEKL. The CDR3 bases are TGCGCCAGCAGCAGATCGGACACCGACCTTCAGCCCCAGCATTTT. It specifies CASSRSDTDLQPQHF.

The gene calls are TRBV6-5 and TRBJ2-6, with D uncertain. Germline CDR1 and CDR2: MNHEY and SVGAGI. The CDR3 sequence is 15 residues long. V lost 5 bases, J lost 0 bases, and 8 bases lay in between. This CDR3 reads CASSPLSSGANVLTF. CDR3 bases: TGTGCCAGCAGTCCCCTGAGCTCTGGGGCCAACGTCCTGACTTTC.

The rearrangement uses TRBV6-1 and TRBJ2-7, with D possibly being TRBD1 (6 bases). CDR1 and CDR2 (germline): MNHNS, SASEGT. The CDR3 runs 13 residues. V lost 2 bases and J lost 2, with 7 bases in between. CDR3 region: CASSEWGPYEQYF. CDR3 nucleotide sequence: TGTGCCAGCAGTGAATGGGGGCCCTACGAGCAGTACTTC.

This clone is a singleton in its sample. The rearrangement joins TRBV7-2 to TRBJ1-1, with D unresolved. This CDR3 comprises 14 residues. Trimming shortened V by 3 bases and J by 1 base, and 9 bases separated the two germline ends. From germline, CDR1 is SGHTA and CDR2 FQGNSA. CDR3 protein: CASSFSGQNTEAFF. In DNA form, the CDR3 reads TGTGCCAGCAGCTTTTCTGGTCAGAACACTGAAGCTTTCTTT.

The chain carries TRBV6-6 and TRBJ1-2; 7 bases agree with TRBD1. The CDR3 has 15 residues. The V gene end was trimmed by 2 bases and the J gene end by 6 bases; junction bases not matched to a gene: 9. Germline V gives CDR1 MNHNY, CDR2 SVGAGI (reference sequence). The CDR3 coding sequence is TGTGCCAGCAGTTACCCCTCCCGGACAGGCGATGGCTACACCTTC. This translates into CASSYPSRTGDGYTF.

V gene TRBV4-2 combines with J gene TRBJ2-7, with D possibly TRBD1 on 6 matching bases. This CDR3 has 15 residues. With 0 bases removed from V and 5 bases from J, the gap between germline ends came to 14 bases. Looked up from germline, CDR1 is LGHNA and CDR2 is YNFKEQ. This CDR3 is CASSQDLGGRNEQYF. CDR3 nucleotides: TGTGCCAGCAGCCAAGATTTAGGGGGTAGGAACGAGCAGTACTTC.

DNA of the CDR3: TGTGCCAGCAGTACCGCGAGCGGGAGGGGATACGAGCAGTACTTC. Amino acids: CASSTASGRGYEQYF. V usage is TRBV6-6 and J usage is TRBJ2-7; 10 nucleotides agree with TRBD2. Losses at the gene ends were 5 bases for V and 4 bases for J; bases not matched to a gene: 8. The CDR3 consists of 15 residues. Germline V gene data show CDR1 as MNHNY and CDR2 as SVGAGI (reference sequence).